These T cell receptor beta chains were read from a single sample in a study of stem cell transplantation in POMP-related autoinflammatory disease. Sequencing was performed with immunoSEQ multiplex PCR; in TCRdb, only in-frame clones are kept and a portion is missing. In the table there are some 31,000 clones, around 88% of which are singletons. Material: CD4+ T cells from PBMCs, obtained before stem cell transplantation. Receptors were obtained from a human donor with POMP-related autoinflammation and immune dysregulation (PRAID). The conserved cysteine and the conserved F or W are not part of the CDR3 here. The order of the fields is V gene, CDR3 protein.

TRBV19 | ASSNSGTGELF
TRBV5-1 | ASSLARPAVYEQY
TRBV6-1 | ASSPRDRDTIY
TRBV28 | ASSDLEERNNEQF
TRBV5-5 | ASSLVPVSLSYEQY
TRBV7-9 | ASSLTGLETQY
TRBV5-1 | ASSLNTGAVFASGYT
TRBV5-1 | ASSLASGNPYNEQF
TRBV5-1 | ASSPRQGGDTQY
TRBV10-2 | ASSDPPNEKLF
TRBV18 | ASSPPVQETQY
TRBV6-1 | ATGGITNEKLF
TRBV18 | ASSPGTSWNTGELF
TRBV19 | ASSIGVLGGGNIQY
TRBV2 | ASSEYYGYT
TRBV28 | ASSFNRFFGYT
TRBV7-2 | ASRKEDSRHRSGNTIY
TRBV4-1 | ASSPGRVSGNTIY
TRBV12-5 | ASGYRAIGVGNTIY
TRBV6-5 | ASRYNAQGWNEQF
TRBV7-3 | ASSLTGEGYGYT
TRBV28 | ASSLLGQGAYEQY
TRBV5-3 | AITILDQRLNTGELF
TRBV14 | ASSPREQY
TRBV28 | ASSLRGLLLDEQF
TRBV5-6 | ASSFWSLRRPPLH
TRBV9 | ASSDGGQLNQPQH
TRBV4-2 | ASSPGEAGGRDEQF
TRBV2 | ASEWMKEPPYEQY
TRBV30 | AWRFQGRAYEQY
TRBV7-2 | ASSEGPYNSPLH
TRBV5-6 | ASSLNRGEKTQY
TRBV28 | ASSSGPISYEQY
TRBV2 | ASSEGRPRRNQPQH
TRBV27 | ASSLSGTVPTYEQY
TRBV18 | ASSPTGGESGELF
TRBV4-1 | ASSQARGPDSFYNSPLH
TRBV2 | ASSPQGNQPQH